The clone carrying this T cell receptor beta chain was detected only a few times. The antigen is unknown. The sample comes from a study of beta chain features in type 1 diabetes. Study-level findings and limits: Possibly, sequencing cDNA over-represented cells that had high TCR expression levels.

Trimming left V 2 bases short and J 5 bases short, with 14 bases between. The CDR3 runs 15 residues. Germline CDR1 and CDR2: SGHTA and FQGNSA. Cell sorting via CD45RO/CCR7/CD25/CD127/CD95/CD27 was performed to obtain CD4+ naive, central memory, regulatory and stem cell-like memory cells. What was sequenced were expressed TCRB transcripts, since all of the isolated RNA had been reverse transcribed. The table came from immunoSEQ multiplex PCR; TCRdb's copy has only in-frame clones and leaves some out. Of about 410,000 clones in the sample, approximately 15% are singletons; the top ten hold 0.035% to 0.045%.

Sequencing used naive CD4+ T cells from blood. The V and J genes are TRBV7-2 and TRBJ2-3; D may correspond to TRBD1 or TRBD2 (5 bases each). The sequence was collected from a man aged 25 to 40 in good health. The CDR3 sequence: CASSLWGRGGDTQYF. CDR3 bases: TGTGCCAGCAGCTTATGGGGGAGAGGTGGAGATACGCAGTATTTT.